What follows are 5 T cell receptor beta chains derived from one specimen sequenced in a study of T-cell memory formation after mild COVID-19. MiXCR was run by TCRdb on the 5' RACE reads, yielding one entry per CDR3 protein. The table records about 270,000 distinct CDR3 sequences, 15% to 20% of them present only once. The sequencing sample was made of PBMCs or a T cell subset sorted from them (not recorded which). The receptor source for this set is a man younger than 35 who had mild COVID-19 (a few samples of this study predate the infection). Cell type and time point are not known.

The chain recombines TRBV7-9 with TRBJ2-5; 11 nucleotides line up with TRBD2. After removal of 3 bases from V and 2 bases from J, the junction contained 5 bases not matched to a gene. Germline CDR1 and CDR2: SEHNR and FQNEAQ (reference sequence). CDR3 size: 16 residues. CDR3 nucleotides: TGTGCCAGCAGCTTCCCTAGCGGGGGGTCGCAAGAGACCCAGTACTTC. The encoded protein is CASSFPSGGSQETQYF.

This clonotype was seen only a few times. The chain joins TRBV7-3 to TRBJ2-2, with TRBD2 identical over 8 bases. Unmatched junction bases numbered 4, after V lost 1 base and J lost 6 bases. CDR1 and CDR2 from the germline V gene are SGHTA and FQGTGA. The CDR3 contains 15 residues. CDR3 protein: CASSLIPLAAGELFF. CDR3 DNA sequence: TGTGCCAGCAGCTTAATCCCACTAGCGGCCGGGGAGCTGTTTTTT.

This clonotype occurred a few times. The chain employs TRBV7-2 and TRBJ2-1, with D possibly TRBD1 on 6 matching bases. Germline V CDR1 and CDR2: SGHTA, FQGNSA. This CDR3 region has 16 residues. V was pared by 7 bases and J by 0 bases, with 16 bases between. The CDR3 coding sequence is TGTGCCAGCACCCCATGGACAGTCCACTCCTACAATGAGCAGTTCTTC. Protein product: CASTPWTVHSYNEQFF.

The CDR3 reads CSAKGTATYNEQFF. In nucleotides, the CDR3 is TGCAGTGCCAAGGGGACAGCGACCTACAATGAGCAGTTCTTC. The chain recombines TRBV20-1 with TRBJ2-1; 7 bases are a match to TRBD1. After removal of 6 bases from V and 2 bases from J, the junction contained 7 bases not matched to a gene. This CDR3 region has 14 residues. Germline V lookup: CDR1 DFQATT, CDR2 SNEGSKA (reference sequence).

This clonotype was counted a few times. V and J are TRBV7-3 and TRBJ2-3; weak D call: TRBD2 (5 bases). CDR1 SGHTA and CDR2 FQGTGA come from the germline V gene. Trimming stripped 5 bases from V and 4 bases from J, with 13 bases between. This CDR3 is 14 amino acids long. CDR3 loop: CASSPLSSSDTQYF. The CDR3 DNA reads as TGTGCCAGCAGCCCCTTATCTAGCTCAGATACGCAGTATTTT. Based on the CDR3 plus reference TRBV7-3 and TRBJ2-3, the full variable domain is GAGVSQTPSNKVTEKGKYVELRCDPISGHTALYWYRQSLGQGPEFLIYFQGTGAADDSGLPNDRFFAVRPEGSVSTLKIQRTERGDSAVYLCASSPLSSSDTQYFGPGTRLTVL.